These T cell receptor beta chains were read from a single sample in a study of blood T cells in healthy people across ages. Via MiXCR, TCRdb re-called the 5' RACE reads, giving one row per CDR3 protein. The repertoire holds approximately 1.5 million distinct CDR3 sequences, with 34% as singletons. Material: blood. Source of these receptors: a woman younger than 45 in good health. Both conserved end residues are part of each CDR3. Fields, in order: V gene, J gene, clone size, D gene, CDR3 DNA, CDR3 protein. A D gene is named only where the DNA matches it firmly. Clone size is given for some rows only: seen once, a few or many times, or a class if the clone is expanded.

v_call: TRBV7-2; j_call: TRBJ2-1; clone_size: many; d_call: .; cdr3_nt: TGTGCCAGCAGCTCTAGCGCAAGCTCCTACAATGAGCAGTTCTTC; cdr3_aa: CASSSSASSYNEQFF
v_call: TRBV20-1; j_call: TRBJ1-2; clone_size: few; d_call: TRBD1; cdr3_nt: TGCAGTGCTAGGCGGTTAGACAGGGATTATGGCTACACCTTC; cdr3_aa: CSARRLDRDYGYTF
v_call: TRBV28; j_call: TRBJ1-5; clone_size: .; d_call: TRBD1; cdr3_nt: TGTGCCAGCAGCAGGGGGACGGCACCTCTTCTTCATGTGCCCCAGCATTTT; cdr3_aa: CASSRGTAPLLHVPQHF
v_call: TRBV28; j_call: TRBJ2-1; clone_size: .; d_call: TRBD1; cdr3_nt: TGTGCCAGCAGAGGACAGGGGCGAAATGAGCAGTTCTTC; cdr3_aa: CASRGQGRNEQFF
v_call: TRBV20-1; j_call: TRBJ2-1; clone_size: few; d_call: .; cdr3_nt: TGCAGTGCTAGTTTTCCCCAACCAGGCACGCAGTTCTTC; cdr3_aa: CSASFPQPGTQFF
v_call: TRBV4-1; j_call: TRBJ1-2; clone_size: .; d_call: .; cdr3_nt: TGCGCCAGCAGCCAAGCTGCGGGGGCGCGTGGCTACACCTTC; cdr3_aa: CASSQAAGARGYTF
v_call: TRBV3-1; j_call: TRBJ2-1; clone_size: .; d_call: .; cdr3_nt: TGTGCCAGCAGCCAAGGATCCGAGAGCTACAATGAGCAGTTCTTC; cdr3_aa: CASSQGSESYNEQFF
v_call: TRBV20-1; j_call: TRBJ2-5; clone_size: .; d_call: .; cdr3_nt: TGCAGTGCTAGACGCGGGGGCCTTGGAGAGCAGTACTTC; cdr3_aa: CSARRGGLGEQYF
v_call: TRBV27; j_call: TRBJ2-7; clone_size: few; d_call: .; cdr3_nt: TGTGCCAGCAGTTGGGGGACGGGGCCCAAGTACGAGCAGTACTTC; cdr3_aa: CASSWGTGPKYEQYF
v_call: TRBV3-1; j_call: TRBJ2-7; clone_size: few; d_call: .; cdr3_nt: TGTGCCAGCAGCCAAGATCGGGGTTATGTTGGCGGGACCCTCTACGAGCAGTACTTC; cdr3_aa: CASSQDRGYVGGTLYEQYF
v_call: TRBV6-6; j_call: TRBJ2-7; clone_size: few; d_call: .; cdr3_nt: TGTGCCAGCAGTCCTAGCCGGAGCGAGCAGTACTTC; cdr3_aa: CASSPSRSEQYF
v_call: TRBV15; j_call: TRBJ1-2; clone_size: few; d_call: .; cdr3_nt: TGTGCCACCAGCCAGGCAGGGAACTATGGCTACACCTTC; cdr3_aa: CATSQAGNYGYTF
v_call: TRBV12-3/TRBV12-4; j_call: TRBJ2-3; clone_size: .; d_call: TRBD2; cdr3_nt: TGTGCCAGCAGTCGGACTAGCGGGGGGGTGGGTCCAGATACGCAGTATTTT; cdr3_aa: CASSRTSGGVGPDTQYF
v_call: TRBV12-3/TRBV12-4; j_call: TRBJ1-5; clone_size: .; d_call: .; cdr3_nt: TGTGCCAGCAGCCAAACAGGGATCGATCAGCCCCAGCATTTT; cdr3_aa: CASSQTGIDQPQHF
v_call: TRBV28; j_call: TRBJ1-2; clone_size: .; d_call: .; cdr3_nt: TGTGCCAGCAGTATCAGCCCTCGGGGGCCAAGCGGCTACACCTTC; cdr3_aa: CASSISPRGPSGYTF
v_call: TRBV9; j_call: TRBJ2-1; clone_size: .; d_call: .; cdr3_nt: TGTGCCAGCAGCGTAAACGGGCGGCCTTACAATGAGCAGTTCTTC; cdr3_aa: CASSVNGRPYNEQFF
v_call: TRBV7-9; j_call: TRBJ2-7; clone_size: .; d_call: .; cdr3_nt: TGTGCCAGCAGCCCCCCGGGGCGCCCTGGGTACTTC; cdr3_aa: CASSPPGRPGYF
v_call: TRBV7-2; j_call: TRBJ2-5; clone_size: .; d_call: .; cdr3_nt: TGTGCCAGCAGCTCCCATATGGCGGCGATCCAAGAGACCCAGTACTTC; cdr3_aa: CASSSHMAAIQETQYF
v_call: TRBV20-1; j_call: TRBJ2-1; clone_size: few; d_call: TRBD1; cdr3_nt: TGCAGTGCTTCGGGTCCGGGACAGGTATTTGGCAATGAGCAGTTCTTC; cdr3_aa: CSASGPGQVFGNEQFF
v_call: TRBV30; j_call: TRBJ2-5; clone_size: .; d_call: TRBD1; cdr3_nt: TGTGCCTGGGGGCTCAAAGGGGGCAGGGAGACCCAGTACTTC; cdr3_aa: CAWGLKGGRETQYF
v_call: TRBV3-1; j_call: TRBJ1-5; clone_size: few; d_call: .; cdr3_nt: TGTGCCAGCAGCCACATCACGGGGAGGGATCAGCCCCAGCATTTT; cdr3_aa: CASSHITGRDQPQHF
v_call: TRBV5-5; j_call: TRBJ1-4; clone_size: .; d_call: .; cdr3_nt: TGTGCCAGCAGCTTGGACAGTCAGCGGGAAAAACTGTTTTTT; cdr3_aa: CASSLDSQREKLFF
v_call: TRBV5-1; j_call: TRBJ1-2; clone_size: .; d_call: .; cdr3_nt: TGCGCCAGCAGCTTGGCTTCCGAGGGGGGCTATGGCTACACCTTC; cdr3_aa: CASSLASEGGYGYTF
v_call: TRBV5-1; j_call: TRBJ1-4; clone_size: .; d_call: TRBD1; cdr3_nt: TGCGCCAGCAGCGTAACAGGGGGCACAACTAATGAAAAACTGTTTTTT; cdr3_aa: CASSVTGGTTNEKLFF
v_call: TRBV11-2; j_call: TRBJ2-1; clone_size: .; d_call: TRBD2; cdr3_nt: TGTGCCAGCAGCCGAAATGGAGCGGGAGGTCGCAATGAGCAGTTCTTC; cdr3_aa: CASSRNGAGGRNEQFF
v_call: TRBV7-9; j_call: TRBJ2-1; clone_size: .; d_call: TRBD1; cdr3_nt: TGTGCCAGCAGCTTGGGACAGCAGGAGCAGTTCTTC; cdr3_aa: CASSLGQQEQFF
v_call: TRBV3-1; j_call: TRBJ2-2; clone_size: .; d_call: .; cdr3_nt: TGTGCCAGCAGCCAAGTGGCGGACCGGCTGTTTTTT; cdr3_aa: CASSQVADRLFF
v_call: TRBV27; j_call: TRBJ2-5; clone_size: .; d_call: .; cdr3_nt: TGTGCCAGCAGCCACGGAAGGGGAGAGACCCAGTACTTC; cdr3_aa: CASSHGRGETQYF
v_call: TRBV5-4; j_call: TRBJ2-7; clone_size: .; d_call: .; cdr3_nt: TGTGCCAGCAGCTTGGACGTGGGTCACGAGCAGTACTTC; cdr3_aa: CASSLDVGHEQYF
v_call: TRBV7-9; j_call: TRBJ2-5; clone_size: .; d_call: .; cdr3_nt: TGTGCCAGCAGTGGGGGGTTCCAAGAGACCCAGTACTTC; cdr3_aa: CASSGGFQETQYF
v_call: TRBV5-5; j_call: TRBJ2-3; clone_size: .; d_call: TRBD2; cdr3_nt: TGTGCCAGCAGCCCGACTAGCCTTAGCACAGATACGCAGTATTTT; cdr3_aa: CASSPTSLSTDTQYF
v_call: TRBV6-1; j_call: TRBJ2-5; clone_size: .; d_call: TRBD2; cdr3_nt: TGTGCCAGCAGTGTAAGCGGGGGGGCCCCAGAGACCCAGTACTTC; cdr3_aa: CASSVSGGAPETQYF
v_call: TRBV28; j_call: TRBJ1-2; clone_size: .; d_call: .; cdr3_nt: TGTGCCAGCAATGGCAAGGGTTTAAATGGCTACACCTTC; cdr3_aa: CASNGKGLNGYTF
v_call: TRBV7-2; j_call: TRBJ2-1; clone_size: .; d_call: .; cdr3_nt: TGTGCCAGCGGTATGGGGTTCACCAACAATGAGCAGTTCTTC; cdr3_aa: CASGMGFTNNEQFF
v_call: TRBV20-1; j_call: TRBJ2-7; clone_size: .; d_call: TRBD2; cdr3_nt: TGCAGTGCTAGGGACCGGGGGACTAGCGGGAGAGCCTACGAGCAGTACTTC; cdr3_aa: CSARDRGTSGRAYEQYF
v_call: TRBV3-1; j_call: TRBJ2-2; clone_size: .; d_call: .; cdr3_nt: TGTGCCAGCAGCGCCCCCACTCCTTTCGCGAACACCGGGGAGCTGTTTTTT; cdr3_aa: CASSAPTPFANTGELFF
v_call: TRBV30; j_call: TRBJ2-1; clone_size: few; d_call: .; cdr3_nt: TGTGCCTGGAGTGTTGGGGACCCCACTTACAATGAGCAGTTCTTC; cdr3_aa: CAWSVGDPTYNEQFF
v_call: TRBV27; j_call: TRBJ2-3; clone_size: few; d_call: .; cdr3_nt: TGTGCCAGCTCAAAAAACCCGCAGTATTTT; cdr3_aa: CASSKNPQYF
v_call: TRBV27; j_call: TRBJ1-1; clone_size: .; d_call: .; cdr3_nt: TGTGCCAGCAGTCCGTTGGACAGCGACACTGAAGCTTTCTTT; cdr3_aa: CASSPLDSDTEAFF
v_call: TRBV28; j_call: TRBJ1-5; clone_size: few; d_call: .; cdr3_nt: TGTGCCAGCACCACCCGGGACACATATAGCAATCAGCCCCAGCATTTT; cdr3_aa: CASTTRDTYSNQPQHF
v_call: TRBV20-1; j_call: TRBJ1-2; clone_size: .; d_call: .; cdr3_nt: TGCAGTGCCGTGACATGGGGCTATGGCTACACCTTC; cdr3_aa: CSAVTWGYGYTF
v_call: TRBV4-1; j_call: TRBJ2-7; clone_size: many; d_call: .; cdr3_nt: TGCGCCAGCAGCCGGGGAGACTCTCCCTACGAGCAGTACTTC; cdr3_aa: CASSRGDSPYEQYF
v_call: TRBV6-6; j_call: TRBJ2-1; clone_size: .; d_call: .; cdr3_nt: TGTGCCAGCAGCCCGTTCTATAGTGGATCCTACAATGAGCAGTTCTTC; cdr3_aa: CASSPFYSGSYNEQFF
v_call: TRBV7-9; j_call: TRBJ1-2; clone_size: .; d_call: TRBD1; cdr3_nt: TGTGCCAGCAGCCCCCGGTTAGGGGGCGAGTATGGCTACACCTTC; cdr3_aa: CASSPRLGGEYGYTF
v_call: TRBV5-1; j_call: TRBJ2-3; clone_size: .; d_call: TRBD2; cdr3_nt: TGCGCCAGCAGCTTGGCCGGTAGCGGGAAAACAGATACGCAGTATTTT; cdr3_aa: CASSLAGSGKTDTQYF
v_call: TRBV11-1; j_call: TRBJ2-3; clone_size: .; d_call: TRBD2; cdr3_nt: TGTGCCAGCAGCACATCTAGCGGATCCACAGATACGCAGTATTTT; cdr3_aa: CASSTSSGSTDTQYF
v_call: TRBV29-1; j_call: TRBJ2-3; clone_size: many; d_call: .; cdr3_nt: TGCAGCGTTGTCGGCGGATCTAGCACAGATACGCAGTATTTT; cdr3_aa: CSVVGGSSTDTQYF
v_call: TRBV9; j_call: TRBJ2-3; clone_size: few; d_call: TRBD2; cdr3_nt: TGTGCCAGCAGCGTACTGAGCGGGGGTTACACAGATACGCAGTATTTT; cdr3_aa: CASSVLSGGYTDTQYF
v_call: TRBV20-1; j_call: TRBJ2-3; clone_size: .; d_call: .; cdr3_nt: TGCAGTGCCCCGGGCGGGGTCGGTACGCAGTATTTT; cdr3_aa: CSAPGGVGTQYF
v_call: TRBV7-3; j_call: TRBJ2-5; clone_size: few; d_call: TRBD2; cdr3_nt: TGTGCCAGCAGCTTAACGCGGGAGGCGACCCAGTACTTC; cdr3_aa: CASSLTREATQYF
v_call: TRBV11-2; j_call: TRBJ2-1; clone_size: .; d_call: .; cdr3_nt: TGTGCCAGCAGCCCAGGCCGGGGTATCTCCTACAATGAGCAGTTCTTC; cdr3_aa: CASSPGRGISYNEQFF
v_call: TRBV10-3; j_call: TRBJ2-7; clone_size: .; d_call: TRBD2; cdr3_nt: TGTGCCATCAGAGGACTAGCGGGAGTAGGCGAGCAGTACTTC; cdr3_aa: CAIRGLAGVGEQYF
v_call: TRBV3-1; j_call: TRBJ1-2; clone_size: once; d_call: .; cdr3_nt: TGTGCCAGCAGCCAAGATGGGTCGGGGTATGGCTACACCTTC; cdr3_aa: CASSQDGSGYGYTF
v_call: TRBV20-1; j_call: TRBJ2-1; clone_size: .; d_call: .; cdr3_nt: TGCAGTGCTTGGGACTCGAGAGGGCAGTTCTTC; cdr3_aa: CSAWDSRGQFF
v_call: TRBV6-5; j_call: TRBJ2-3; clone_size: few; d_call: .; cdr3_nt: TGTGCCAGCAGTTACCTGCAGGGGACAGATACGCAGTATTTT; cdr3_aa: CASSYLQGTDTQYF
v_call: TRBV10-3; j_call: TRBJ1-1; clone_size: few; d_call: .; cdr3_nt: TGTGCCATCAGTGAGCAGGCTGGGGTTGAAGCTTTCTTT; cdr3_aa: CAISEQAGVEAFF
v_call: TRBV20-1; j_call: TRBJ2-7; clone_size: .; d_call: TRBD2; cdr3_nt: TGCAGTGCTTCTGGACTAGTTCCGGCCCTCTACGAGCAGTACTTC; cdr3_aa: CSASGLVPALYEQYF
v_call: TRBV5-5; j_call: TRBJ2-7; clone_size: .; d_call: TRBD2; cdr3_nt: TGTGCCAGCAGCACTAGCGGGCACTCCTACGAGCAGTACTTC; cdr3_aa: CASSTSGHSYEQYF
v_call: TRBV5-1; j_call: TRBJ2-1; clone_size: few; d_call: TRBD1; cdr3_nt: TGCGCCAGCAGTCCGGGACAGGCCTACAATGAGCAGTTCTTC; cdr3_aa: CASSPGQAYNEQFF